Below are 3 T cell receptor beta chains sequenced from a single sample in a study of long-term antiretroviral therapy in people with HIV. Running of the v3.0 immunoSEQ assay took place at survey level. Assay: immunoSEQ multiplex PCR; the TCRdb copy retains only in-frame clones and omits some. The sample lists 20,000 to 25,000 clones, around 81% occurring once. The material was unsorted PBMCs, obtained 1.5 years after starting antiretroviral therapy. The receptor set was obtained from a man aged 25 to 40 with HIV.

This chain links TRBV5-6 with TRBJ2-1; tentatively, D is TRBD2 (5 bases). Trimming cost V 4 bases and J 10 bases, with 12 bases left between them. The germline gives CDR1 SGHDT, CDR2 YYEEEE. This CDR3 contains 12 residues. The CDR3: CASSPVGGEQFF. The CDR3 DNA reads TGTGCCAGCAGCCCGGTCGGCGGGGAGCAGTTCTTC.

The chain combines TRBV7-9 with TRBJ1-1; D remains ambiguous. Trimming left V 1 base short and J 12 bases short, with 12 bases between. The CDR3 extends over 12 amino acids. The germline CDR1 and CDR2 sequences are SEHNR and FQNEAQ (reference sequence). The CDR3 coding sequence is TGTGCCAGCAGCTTAGAGGGTATGTTCACTTTCTTT. Translation gives CASSLEGMFTFF.

This clone is a singleton in its sample. V is TRBV5-1 and J is TRBJ2-1; 11 nucleotides line up with TRBD1. Losses at the gene ends were 5 bases for V and 4 bases for J; bases not matched to a gene: 8. The CDR3 is 16 amino acids. Germline V gene sequence: CDR1 SGHRS, CDR2 YFSETQ. The CDR3 sequence: CASRLSGTGGYNEQFF. Written as DNA, the CDR3 is TGCGCCAGCAGGCTTTCCGGGACAGGGGGTTACAATGAGCAGTTCTTC.